Given below is one T cell receptor (beta chain) in context. The antigen is undetermined. This specimen comes from a study of tumor-infiltrating lymphocytes in localized non-small cell lung cancer. Study details: From each patient, both tumor and uninvolved lung, non-adjacent to tumor, were sampled. The study's findings and limits: Higher tumor T cell infiltration than in uninvolved lung was supported by TCRbeta sequencing. Immunotypes IM1 and IM2 had similar TCR-derived T-cell fractions. Not all patients were TCR sequenced, owing to tissue quantity.

Profiled with immunoSEQ multiplex PCR; TCRdb holds only in-frame clones, not every one. The sample carries 13,000 or so clones, over 80% recorded once. The sequence was obtained from a human donor with non-small cell lung cancer. Sequenced input: uninvolved lung tissue not adjacent to the tumor.

DNA for the CDR3: TGCGCCAGCAGCTACTCCGCAGGGAGCTCCTACAATGAGCAGTTCTTC. Translating it yields CASSYSAGSSYNEQFF. The chain carries TRBV4-3 and TRBJ2-1; D tentatively reads TRBD1 or TRBD2 (5 bases each). Trimming shortened V by 5 bases and J by 0 bases, and 14 bases separated the two germline ends. This CDR3 is 16 amino acids long. Germline V CDR1 and CDR2: LGHNA, YSLEER.